A selection of T cell receptor beta chains follows, all from one sample in a study of T cells in Graves' hyperthyroidism and ophthalmopathy. Via MiXCR, TCRdb re-called the multiplex PCR reads, giving one row per CDR3 protein. This table holds 150,000 or so distinct CDR3 sequences, 9.4% found once. Sequenced sample: blood. Receptors were obtained from a woman younger than 30 with Graves' hyperthyroidism that later progressed to Graves' ophthalmopathy. CDR3s include the opening cysteine and the closing phenylalanine or tryptophan. A D gene is named only where the DNA matches it firmly. Clone size is given for some rows only: seen once, a few or many times, or a class if the clone is expanded.

>TRBD1|TRBV12-3/TRBV12-4|many|TRBJ1-1
TGTGCCAGCAGTCGCCAGGGGGGAGGGGAGGCTGAAGCTTTCTTT
CASSRQGGGEAEAFF
>TRBD1|TRBV9|few|TRBJ2-7
TGTGCCAGCAGCGTAGGGGGCAGGACAGGGGGTTTATACGAGCAGTACTTC
CASSVGGRTGGLYEQYF
>NA|TRBV25-1|NA|TRBJ2-2
TGTGCCAGCGGAGGTTGGGGTGTCGCCGGGGAGCTGTTTTTT
CASGGWGVAGELFF
>NA|TRBV19|few|TRBJ1-4
TGTGCCAGTAGTATAGTATCTAATGAAAAACTGTTTTTT
CASSIVSNEKLFF
>NA|TRBV7-9|many|TRBJ2-7
TGTGCCAGCAGCTGGGAAGACGCGAGCTACGAGCAGTACTTC
CASSWEDASYEQYF
>NA|TRBV5-6|few|TRBJ1-5
TGTGCCAGCAGCTACACAGGGTCGGAAAATCAGCCCCAGCATTTT
CASSYTGSENQPQHF
>NA|TRBV2|many|TRBJ2-7
TGTGCCAGCAGTGAACCCCCCTACGAGCAGTACTTC
CASSEPPYEQYF
>NA|TRBV11-2|many|TRBJ1-1
TGTGCCAGCAGCTTAGCCGGCCGCACTGAAGCTTTCTTT
CASSLAGRTEAFF
>NA|TRBV7-9|many|TRBJ2-7
TGTGCCAGCAGCTTAGAACGTGGGACCCCAACTTTTGAGCAGTACTTC
CASSLERGTPTFEQYF
>NA|TRBV29-1|many|TRBJ1-2
TGCAGCGTTGAGACAGATCATGGCTACACCTTC
CSVETDHGYTF
>NA|TRBV12-3/TRBV12-4|many|TRBJ2-3
TGTGCCAGCAGTCCCGGGGACCTTAGCACAGATACGCAGTATTTT
CASSPGDLSTDTQYF
>NA|TRBV28|many|TRBJ2-1
TGTGCCAGCAGTACTACGACAGGAGGGGAGCAGTTCTTC
CASSTTTGGEQFF
>NA|TRBV4-1|NA|TRBJ2-7
TGCGCCAGCAGCGACGGTTACGAGCAGTACTTC
CASSDGYEQYF
>NA|TRBV28|medium-sized|TRBJ1-1
TGTGCCAGCAGACCCCCCCCCGGGGAAGGGACTGAAGCTTTCTTT
CASRPPPGEGTEAFF
>NA|TRBV2|many|TRBJ2-1
TGTGCCAGCAGTGAAGGGCGGGGACGATTCATATCCACCCTCTACAATGAGCAGTTCTTC
CASSEGRGRFISTLYNEQFF
>NA|TRBV3-1|many|TRBJ2-7
TGTGCCAGCAGCCAGACCGGGGGCAGCCCCTACGAGCAGTACTTC
CASSQTGGSPYEQYF
>NA|TRBV4-1|once|TRBJ2-4
TGCGCCAGCAGCCAAGAACCGGGCCCTTTAGCCAAAAACATTCAGTACTTC
CASSQEPGPLAKNIQYF
>NA|TRBV4-1|NA|TRBJ2-7
TGCGCCAGCAGCCAGGCGATTGGTAACTACGAGCAGTACTTC
CASSQAIGNYEQYF
>TRBD2|TRBV9|NA|TRBJ2-1
TGTGCCAGCAGCGTAGAGGGACTAGCTGGGAATGAGCAGTTCTTC
CASSVEGLAGNEQFF
>NA|TRBV18|few|TRBJ1-3
TGTGCCAGCTCACCAGTACAGGCCAACTCTGGAAACACCATATATTTT
CASSPVQANSGNTIYF
>TRBD2|TRBV20-1|few|TRBJ2-1
TGCAGTGCTAGACGGGGGGACAATGAGCAGTTCTTC
CSARRGDNEQFF
>NA|TRBV20-1|few|TRBJ2-5
TGCAGTGCTAGTGCCCATGAAGGGGCGGCGACGACCCAGTACTTC
CSASAHEGAATTQYF
>NA|TRBV24-1|many|TRBJ1-2
TGTGCCACCAGTGAACCGGGATTTGGCTACACCTTC
CATSEPGFGYTF
>TRBD2|TRBV7-2|many|TRBJ2-1
TGTGCCAGCAGCTTAGAGTTTATATTAGCGGGAGAGTCCTCCTACAATGAGCAGTTCTTC
CASSLEFILAGESSYNEQFF
>NA|TRBV20-1|many|TRBJ2-1
TGCAGTGCTGCCGGGTCCCTCTCCTACAATGAGCAGTTCTTC
CSAAGSLSYNEQFF
>TRBD2|TRBV9|NA|TRBJ2-2
TGTGCCAGCAGCGTAGAAATGGGGAGGGGTACTGGGGAGCTGTTTTTT
CASSVEMGRGTGELFF
>NA|TRBV6-1|many|TRBJ2-7
TGTGCCAGCAGTGAAAGACAGGCCAGCTCCTACGAGCAGTACTTC
CASSERQASSYEQYF
>NA|TRBV18|many|TRBJ2-3
TGTGCCAGCTCACCACCGCGTTTGCGGGCTAGCACAGATACGCAGTATTTT
CASSPPRLRASTDTQYF
>TRBD2|TRBV20-1|once|TRBJ2-1
TGCAGTGCTAGCGGGGGGACCTACAATGAGCAGTTCTTC
CSASGGTYNEQFF
>TRBD2|TRBV9|many|TRBJ2-3
TGTGCCAGCAGCTCTAGCGGGGGCCATTCAGTAGGAGATACGCAGTATTTT
CASSSSGGHSVGDTQYF
>TRBD1|TRBV4-1|few|TRBJ1-6
TGCGCCAGCAGCCAGGCGCCTCGACAGGGGGCGAATTCACCCCTCCACTTT
CASSQAPRQGANSPLHF
>NA|TRBV6-9|few|TRBJ1-4
TGTGCCAGCAGTTTCTCTAATGAAAAACTGTTTTTT
CASSFSNEKLFF
>NA|TRBV28|many|TRBJ1-2
TGTGCCAGCCAAGCCCAGGGTCGGCCTGGCTACACCTTC
CASQAQGRPGYTF
>NA|TRBV14|few|TRBJ1-6
TGTGCCAGCAGCCAAGTCACCCTTAATTCACCCCTCCACTTT
CASSQVTLNSPLHF
>TRBD1|TRBV6-1|many|TRBJ2-2
TGTGCCAGTCTTGACAGGGGCGGCGGGGAGCTGTTTTTT
CASLDRGGGELFF
>NA|TRBV11-2|NA|TRBJ2-5
TGTGCCAGCAGCCCCAGTGGGGGAGTACAAGAGACCCAGTACTTC
CASSPSGGVQETQYF
>TRBD2|TRBV29-1|many|TRBJ2-1
TGCAGCGTTGAAGGACTAGCGGGAGGGGGCCGATACAATGAGCAGTTCTTC
CSVEGLAGGGRYNEQFF
>NA|TRBV20-1|many|TRBJ2-1
TGCAGTGCTAGTTTTAATGTCCATGAGCAGTTCTTC
CSASFNVHEQFF
>NA|TRBV30|few|TRBJ2-3
TGTGCCTGGATCCGCAGCCAACGACTTACCACAGATACGCAGTATTTT
CAWIRSQRLTTDTQYF
>NA|TRBV19|many|TRBJ1-5
TGTGCCAGTAGTACGAAGACAGGTCCACAGCCCCAGCATTTT
CASSTKTGPQPQHF